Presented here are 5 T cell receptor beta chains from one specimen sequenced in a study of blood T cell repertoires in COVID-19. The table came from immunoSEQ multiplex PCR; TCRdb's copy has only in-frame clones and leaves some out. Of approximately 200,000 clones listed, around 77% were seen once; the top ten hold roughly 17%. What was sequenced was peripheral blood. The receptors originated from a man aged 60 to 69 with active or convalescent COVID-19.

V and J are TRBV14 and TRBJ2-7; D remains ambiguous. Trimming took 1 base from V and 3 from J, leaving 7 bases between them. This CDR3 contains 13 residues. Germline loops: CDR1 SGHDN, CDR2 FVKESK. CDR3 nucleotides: TGTGCCAGCAGCCAAGGGCAGTTCTACGAGCAGTACTTC. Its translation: CASSQGQFYEQYF.

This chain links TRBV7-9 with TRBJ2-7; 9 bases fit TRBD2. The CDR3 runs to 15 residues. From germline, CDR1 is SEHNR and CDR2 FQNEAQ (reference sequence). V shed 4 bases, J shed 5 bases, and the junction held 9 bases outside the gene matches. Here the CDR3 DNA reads TGTGCCAGCAGCTCCGACCCGGGACTAGCTGACGAGCAGTACTTC. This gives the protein CASSSDPGLADEQYF.

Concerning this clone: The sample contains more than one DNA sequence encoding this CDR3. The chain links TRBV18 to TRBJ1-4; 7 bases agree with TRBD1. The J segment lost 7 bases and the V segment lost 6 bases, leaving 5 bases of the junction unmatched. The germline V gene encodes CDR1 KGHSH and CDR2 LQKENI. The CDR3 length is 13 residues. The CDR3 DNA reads TGTGCCAGCTCCCCCGACAGGGCTGAAAAACTGTTTTTT. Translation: CASSPDRAEKLFF.

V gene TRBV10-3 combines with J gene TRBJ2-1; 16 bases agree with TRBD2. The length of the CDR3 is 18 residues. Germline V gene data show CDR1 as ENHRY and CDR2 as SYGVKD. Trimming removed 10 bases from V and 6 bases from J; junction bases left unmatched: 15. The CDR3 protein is CATLPAAGTSGRANEQFF. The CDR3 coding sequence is TGTGCCACCCTCCCCGCGGCAGGGACTAGCGGGAGGGCCAATGAGCAGTTCTTC.

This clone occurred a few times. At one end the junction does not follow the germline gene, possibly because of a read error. The CDR3 here is CASSPQGSGADSPLHF. The CDR3 region has the DNA TGTGCCAGCTCCCCACAGGGATCGGGAGCTGATTCACCCCTCCACTTT. The J gene is TRBJ1-6, the V gene TRBV18; a possible D gene is TRBD1 (6 bases). From germline, CDR1 is KGHSH and CDR2 LQKENI. The CDR3 is 16 amino acids.